This T cell receptor beta chain was recorded in a study of cytomegalovirus exposure and HLA in healthy donors. 13 Jbeta primers and 60 Vbeta primers were used for the PCR. TCRdb keeps only in-frame clones here, not all; method: immunoSEQ multiplex PCR. The data hold some 160,000 clones, with over 8% observed a single time. This CDR3 region has 12 residues. V gave up 5 bases and J gave up 6 bases; unmatched junction bases: 3. Germline V gives CDR1 LNHDA, CDR2 SQIVND (reference sequence). What was sequenced was PBMCs. The receptor's source is a male donor in good health and CMV-seronegative. The V call is TRBV19, the J call TRBJ1-2, with 7 nucleotides matching TRBD1. The chain's CDR3 is CASSVGQNGYTF. The CDR3 DNA is TGTGCCAGTAGTGTGGGACAGAATGGCTACACCTTC. The full variable domain, rest sourced from reference TRBV19 and TRBJ1-2, is DGGITQSPKYLFRKEGQNVTLSCEQNLNHDAMYWYRQDPGQGLRLIYYSQIVNDFQKGDIAEGYSVSREKKESFPLTVTSAQKNPTAFYLCASSVGQNGYTFGSGTRLTVV.